A single sample gave rise to the 16 T cell receptor beta chains below, sequenced in a study of blood T cells in healthy people across ages. Alongside a J-beta primer mix, a sample-barcoded 5' primer served in a second PCR lasting 7 to 11 cycles. One entry per CDR3 protein results from TCRdb running MiXCR on the 5' RACE reads. This table holds hundreds of thousands of distinct CDR3 sequences, more than 45% found once. Sequenced sample: blood. The receptors were sampled from a man under 40 in good health.

The V gene is TRBV7-7, the J gene TRBJ2-7, with TRBD2 matching 7 bases. The J call may be mistaken, given a closer DNA end match to TRBJ2-5. Per the germline V gene, CDR1 is SSHAT and CDR2 is FNYEAQ (reference sequence). The CDR3 consists of 14 residues. CDR3 sequence reads: CASSTQRGQETQYF. CDR3 nucleotides: TGTGCCAGCAGCACCCAGCGGGGACAAGAGACCCAGTACTTC.

This chain joins TRBV6-1 and TRBJ1-1; tentative D call: TRBD1 (5 bases). Germline values: CDR1 MNHNS, CDR2 SASEGT. This CDR3 spans 13 amino acids. The ends were cut back, 3 bases at V and 3 bases at J, with 8 bases in the middle. In nucleotides, the CDR3 is TGTGCCAGCAGTGAGGGGCTTTACACTGAAGCTTTCTTT. It is translated as CASSEGLYTEAFF.

V is TRBV7-2 and J is TRBJ2-2, with 8 bases that match TRBD1. Germline V gene sequence: CDR1 SGHTA, CDR2 FQGNSA. This CDR3 has 15 amino acids. Trimming at V came to 8 bases and at J to 3 bases, leaving 8 bases not matched to a gene. The CDR3 bases are TGTGCCAGCCGCAAAGACAGGGGCGACACCGGGGAGCTGTTTTTT. Amino acid sequence: CASRKDRGDTGELFF.

This chain uses TRBV28 with TRBJ2-3; the D is unclear. Germline loops: CDR1 MDHEN, CDR2 SYDVKM. V lost 3 bases to trimming and J lost 10 bases, with 23 bases between them. The CDR3 length is 16 residues. Here the CDR3 DNA reads TGTGCCAGCAGTTTCGCTAACCGGTTGTTAACCATGGCGCAGTATTTT. This encodes CASSFANRLLTMAQYF. Full variable domain (rest looked up from reference TRBV28 and TRBJ2-3): DVKVTQSSRYLVKRTGEKVFLECVQDMDHENMFWYRQDPGLGLRLIYFSYDVKMKEKGDIPEGYSVSREKKERFSLILESASTNQTSMYLCASSFANRLLTMAQYFGPGTRLTVL.

This clonotype came up a few times. The chain uses TRBV6-1 and TRBJ2-6; D possibly matches TRBD1 or TRBD2 (6 bases each). Germline CDR1 reads MNHNS; CDR2 reads SASEGT. Trimming took 0 bases from V and 2 from J, leaving 11 bases between them. CDR3 size: 17 residues. In nucleotides, the CDR3 is TGTGCCAGCAGTGAAGCGACGGGGGCGCCTGGGGCCAACGTCCTGACTTTC. The encoded protein is CASSEATGAPGANVLTF.

The rearrangement joins TRBV6-1 to TRBJ2-5, with a tentative D call TRBD1 (7 bases). This CDR3 has 13 amino acids. Per germline, CDR1 MNHNS and CDR2 SASEGT. Trimming stripped 10 bases from V and 7 bases from J, with 19 bases between. CDR3 coding DNA: TGTGCCACCAAAACAGGGGTCGGGGGGACCCAGTACTTC. Translation gives CATKTGVGGTQYF.

This clonotype came up a few times. This sequence joins TRBV3-1 and TRBJ2-7; 12 positions match TRBD2. The CDR3 loop spans 15 amino acids. The V and J ends lost 0 bases and 9 bases, in that order; junction bases with no gene match: 6. Per the germline V gene, CDR1 is LGHDT and CDR2 is YNNKEL (reference sequence). This CDR3 is CASSQDLGLAGRQYF. The CDR3 DNA reads TGTGCCAGCAGCCAAGACCTAGGACTAGCGGGAAGGCAGTACTTC.

This chain links TRBV12-3 or TRBV12-4 with TRBJ1-2; D gene ambiguous. With 7 bases removed from V and 4 bases from J, the gap between germline ends came to 19 bases. CDR3 length equals 15 residues. Here the CDR3 reads CASTIAPKELYGYTF. The CDR3 region has the DNA TGTGCCAGCACCATAGCCCCCAAGGAACTCTATGGCTACACCTTC.

This chain joins TRBV20-1 and TRBJ2-1, with 11 bases lining up with TRBD2. The CDR3 contains 18 residues. Germline CDR1 DFQATT, CDR2 SNEGSKA (reference sequence). Trimming at V came to 6 bases and at J to 0 bases, leaving 13 bases not matched to a gene. The CDR3 nucleotides are TGCAGTGCCACCACTAGCGGGGGCCCCGAGAGCTCCTACAATGAGCAGTTCTTC. Amino acid sequence: CSATTSGGPESSYNEQFF.

This clonotype appeared once. J is TRBJ1-1 and V is TRBV5-8, with 10 nucleotides matching TRBD1. The J segment lost 5 bases and the V segment lost 2 bases, leaving 6 bases of the junction unmatched. The CDR3 runs to 15 residues. In germline, CDR1 is SGHTS, CDR2 YDEGEE. This chain's CDR3 is CASSLMTGGATEAFF. DNA of the CDR3: TGTGCCAGCAGCTTAATGACAGGGGGCGCGACTGAAGCTTTCTTT. The full variable domain, completed using reference TRBV5-8 and TRBJ1-1, is EAGVTQSPTHLIKTRGQQATLRCSPISGHTSVYWYQQALGLGLQFLLWYDEGEERNRGNFPPRFSGRQFPNYSSELNVNALELEDSALYLCASSLMTGGATEAFFGQGTRLTVV.

The chain has TRBV5-5 and TRBJ1-5; D perhaps matches TRBD1 (5 bases). Trimming removed 4 bases at V and 7 bases at J, with 12 bases between. CDR3 length: 13 amino acids. In germline, CDR1 is SGHKS, CDR2 YYEKEE (reference sequence). This CDR3 is CASSLRDCQPQHF. CDR3 sequence (DNA): TGTGCCAGCAGCCTAAGGGACTGCCAGCCCCAGCATTTT.

This clonotype was seen a few times. The chain combines TRBV6-2 or TRBV6-3 with TRBJ2-7; 8 bases match TRBD2. The CDR3 totals 14 residues. After removal of 2 bases from V and 9 bases from J, the junction contained 9 bases not matched to a gene. From germline, CDR1 is MNHEY and CDR2 SVGEGT. The CDR3 DNA follows: TGTGCCAGCAGTTACCTAGCGGGTACGGCCAGGCAGTACTTC. The encoded protein is CASSYLAGTARQYF.

This clonotype showed up many times. The V gene is TRBV7-8, the J gene TRBJ2-7, with TRBD1 as a possible D gene (6 bases). Trimming took off 5 bases at V and 5 bases at J, with 10 bases between the two ends. The CDR3 covers 12 residues. Germline V gives CDR1 SGHVS, CDR2 FQNEAQ. The CDR3 loop is CASSHRVHEQYF. CDR3 in DNA: TGTGCCAGCAGCCACAGGGTTCACGAGCAGTACTTC. Full variable domain (outside the CDR3, taken from reference TRBV7-8 and TRBJ2-7): GAGVSQSPRYKVAKRGQDVALRCDPISGHVSLFWYQQALGQGPEFLTYFQNEAQLDKSGLPSDRFFAERPEGSVSTLKIQRTQQEDSAVYLCASSHRVHEQYFGPGTRLTVT.

This chain links TRBV6-2 or TRBV6-3 with TRBJ2-3, with a possible D match to TRBD2 (6 bases). The V gene's germline CDR1 is MNHEY and CDR2 SVGEGT. This CDR3 is 16 amino acids long. V gave up 0 bases and J gave up 3 bases, with 13 bases separating them. The CDR3 bases are TGTGCCAGCAGTTACTCGACCGGGAGTGGGACAGATACGCAGTATTTT. Amino acids: CASSYSTGSGTDTQYF.

The J gene is TRBJ1-5, the V gene TRBV21-1; TRBD1 is taken as the D call from the table, unchecked against the DNA. TRBV21-1 is assigned pseudogene status. The CDR3 loop spans 18 amino acids. The CDR3 loop reads CASSKRGIRDQFNQPQHF. CDR3 in DNA: TGTGCCAGCAGCAAGAGAGGTATAAGGGACCAATTCAATCAGCCCCAGCATTTT.

This clonotype appeared a few times. The rearrangement joins TRBV7-2 to TRBJ2-3; a weak D match, TRBD2 (5 bases). This CDR3 has 13 residues. Trimming removed 5 bases at V and 6 bases at J, with 12 bases between. The V gene's germline CDR1 is SGHTA and CDR2 FQGNSA. The DNA for the CDR3 is TGTGCCAGCAGCCGCTTGGTAGCGGATACGCAGTATTTT. This gives the protein CASSRLVADTQYF.